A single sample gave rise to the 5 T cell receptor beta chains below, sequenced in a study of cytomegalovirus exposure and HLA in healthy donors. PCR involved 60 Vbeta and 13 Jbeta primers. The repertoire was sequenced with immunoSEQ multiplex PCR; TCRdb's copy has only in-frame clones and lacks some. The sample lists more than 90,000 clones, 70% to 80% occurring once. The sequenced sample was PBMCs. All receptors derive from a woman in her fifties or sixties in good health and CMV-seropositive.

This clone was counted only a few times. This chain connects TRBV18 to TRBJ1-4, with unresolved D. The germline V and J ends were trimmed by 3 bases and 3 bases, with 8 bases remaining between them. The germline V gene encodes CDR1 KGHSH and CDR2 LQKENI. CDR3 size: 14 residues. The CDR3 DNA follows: TGTGCCAGCTCACCGTCTGCGGCTAATGAAAAACTGTTTTTT. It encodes CASSPSAANEKLFF.

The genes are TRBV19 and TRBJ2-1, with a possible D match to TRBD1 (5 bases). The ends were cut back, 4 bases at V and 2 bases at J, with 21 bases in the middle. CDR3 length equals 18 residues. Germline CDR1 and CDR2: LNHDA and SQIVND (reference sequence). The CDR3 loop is CASSKGLGGAGPYNEQFF. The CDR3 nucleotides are TGTGCCAGTAGTAAAGGTTTAGGTGGGGCAGGACCCTACAATGAGCAGTTCTTC.

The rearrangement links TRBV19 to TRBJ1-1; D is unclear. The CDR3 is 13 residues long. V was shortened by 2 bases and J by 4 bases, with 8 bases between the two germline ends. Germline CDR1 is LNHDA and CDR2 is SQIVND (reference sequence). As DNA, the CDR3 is TGTGCCAGTAGTATAAAACGGGTCACTGAAGCTTTCTTT. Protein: CASSIKRVTEAFF.

CDR3 DNA sequence: TGTGCCAGCGCACCCCTAGGGGGCGGGGGGGACACTGAAGCTTTCTTT. This encodes CASAPLGGGGDTEAFF. This chain uses TRBV28 with TRBJ1-1; 7 bases are a match to TRBD1. Trimming at V came to 8 bases and at J to 3 bases, leaving 15 bases not matched to a gene. The germline gives CDR1 MDHEN, CDR2 SYDVKM. This CDR3 comprises 16 residues. The full variable domain, with the rest looked up from reference TRBV28 and TRBJ1-1, is DVKVTQSSRYLVKRTGEKVFLECVQDMDHENMFWYRQDPGLGLRLIYFSYDVKMKEKGDIPEGYSVSREKKERFSLILESASTNQTSMYLCASAPLGGGGDTEAFFGQGTRLTVV.

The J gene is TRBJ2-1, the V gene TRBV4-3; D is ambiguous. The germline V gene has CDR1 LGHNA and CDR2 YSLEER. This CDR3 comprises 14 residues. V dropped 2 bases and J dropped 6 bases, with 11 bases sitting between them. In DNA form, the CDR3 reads TGCGCCAGCAGCCAACCGCTAAAAAGCAATGAGCAGTTCTTC. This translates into CASSQPLKSNEQFF.